These 28 T cell receptor beta chains share one sample of origin, sequenced in a study of T cell clonality in common variable immunodeficiency. TCRdb keeps only in-frame clones here, not all; method: immunoSEQ multiplex PCR. Recorded here are tens of thousands of clones, with no singletons, and the ten leading clones hold approximately 9.8%. The sample was peripheral blood mononuclear cells. Source of these receptors: a person between 18 and 75 years old in good health.

This clone was recorded at least ten times. Read coverage stops 3 residues before the CDR3 terminus; the germline J gene supplies the remainder. The V gene is TRBV5-1, the J gene TRBJ1-5; TRBD1 is a possible D gene (5 bases). The CDR3 loop spans 15 amino acids. The V and J ends lost 5 bases and 6 bases respectively, with 18 bases between them. The germline CDR1 and CDR2 sequences are SGHRS and YFSETQ. The CDR3 here is CASRADPGVSQPQHF. The sequenced part of the CDR3 DNA is TGCGCCAGCAGGGCCGACCCGGGGGTATCTCAGCCC.

This clone was picked up many times. The missing CDR3 end, 3 residues past where the read stops, is filled in from the germline J gene. The rearrangement joins TRBV28 to TRBJ2-7, with D tentatively TRBD2 (6 bases). Germline CDR1 reads MDHEN; CDR2 reads SYDVKM. The CDR3 is 16 amino acids. V lost 11 bases to trimming and J lost 0 bases, with 23 bases between them. The CDR3 sequence is CARPRDCGASSYEQYF. The sequenced part of the CDR3 DNA is TGTGCCCGCCCCCGGGATTGCGGGGCGAGCTCCTACGAG.

This clone has at least ten counts. The CDR3 end falls 3 residues outside the read, so it is completed with the germline J gene. The genes are TRBV24-1 and TRBJ2-3; 7 nucleotides align to TRBD1. This CDR3 is 16 amino acids long. Germline CDR1 is KGHDR and CDR2 is SFDVKD. Unmatched junction bases numbered 14, after V lost 4 bases and J lost 8 bases. The covered CDR3 bases are TGTGCCACCAGTGACCCCGGGACAGATAATCTTGCTACG. Translated, it gives CATSDPGTDNLAT. The full CDR3 sequence reads CATSDPGTDNLATQYF.

In this sample, this clone turned up many times. The read ends 3 residues shy of where the CDR3 ends; the end is completed using the germline J gene. V and J are TRBV19 and TRBJ2-7, with a tentative D call TRBD1 (6 bases). Trimming left V 1 base short and J 2 bases short, with 12 bases between. In germline, CDR1 is LNHDA, CDR2 SQIVND (reference sequence). The CDR3 is 15 amino acids. Incomplete CDR3 DNA: TGTGCCAGTAGTATAGTGTCTCAGGGGACCTACGAG. Its protein product is CASSIVSQGTYE. The complete CDR3 protein is CASSIVSQGTYEQYF.

About this clone: Read data end 3 residues before the CDR3 end; the end is taken from the germline J gene. This chain connects TRBV20-1 to TRBJ1-2; D is possibly TRBD1 (5 bases). Germline CDR1 reads DFQATT; CDR2 reads SNEGSKA (reference sequence). There are 15 residues in the CDR3. CDR3 DNA (partial): TGCAGTGCCCTAGGGACTAGTTTAAGCACAGATACC. Translated, it gives CSALGTSLSTDT. The entire CDR3 is CSALGTSLSTDTYTF.

This clone has ten or more counts. The sequenced fragment ends 3 residues before the CDR3 boundary, so the rest is inferred from the germline J gene. This rearrangement joins TRBV6-4 to TRBJ1-5, with D perhaps matching TRBD1 (5 bases). CDR3 length: 14 amino acids. CDR1 is MRHNA and CDR2 is SNTAGT in the germline V gene. V shed 5 bases and J shed 6 bases, with 14 bases lying between them. The sequenced CDR3 bases are TGTGCCAGCAGTCCTACAGGAGAGGGTCAGCCC. Amino acid sequence: CASSPTGEGQP. The full-length CDR3 reads as CASSPTGEGQPQHF.

Many counts were recorded for this clone. The read terminates 3 residues before the CDR3 end, so the remaining end is supplied by the germline J gene. The rearrangement links TRBV19 to TRBJ2-5; TRBD1 might be the D (7 bases). CDR3 size: 14 residues. Trimming took off 4 bases at V and 7 bases at J, with 16 bases between the two ends. The germline CDR1 and CDR2 sequences are LNHDA and SQIVND (reference sequence). CDR3 loop: CASSRDSGGRTQYF. The part of the CDR3 DNA that was read is TGTGCCAGTAGTAGGGACAGTGGGGGGAGGACC.

This clone occurred many times. The read ends 3 residues early relative to the CDR3; the germline J gene fills the gap. The chain employs TRBV30 and TRBJ2-7; a possible D gene is TRBD2 (6 bases). Between the trimmed V and J ends, which lost 1 base and 1 base, there was a span of 14 bases. This CDR3 is 15 amino acids long. Looked up from germline, CDR1 is GTSNPN and CDR2 is SVGIG (reference sequence). The CDR3: CAWSASGLASYEQYF. The sequenced CDR3 bases are TGTGCCTGGAGTGCGAGCGGGTTGGCGTCCTACGAG.

There are many counts of this clone. The CDR3 extends 3 residues past the end of the read, so its final part is completed from the germline J gene. This chain uses TRBV27 with TRBJ1-2; 10 bases align to TRBD1. Germline lookup yields CDR1 MNHEY and CDR2 SMNVEV (reference sequence). The CDR3 sequence is 18 residues long. CDR3 sequence reads: CASSRIGTGEGKRMGYTF. The part of the CDR3 DNA that was read is TGTGCCAGCAGTCGTATCGGGACAGGGGAGGGTAAAAGGATGGGC.

There are many counts of this clone. The sequenced fragment ends 3 residues before the CDR3 boundary, so the rest is inferred from the germline J gene. The chain is built from TRBV12-3 or TRBV12-4 and TRBJ2-7; 12 bases line up with TRBD2. The CDR3 extends over 18 amino acids. Trimming at V came to 5 bases and at J to 0 bases, leaving 11 bases not matched to a gene. The covered CDR3 bases are TGTGCCAGCAGTATACTAGCGGGAGGACCTGCTCGCTCCTACGAG. This encodes CASSILAGGPARSYE. The full CDR3 is CASSILAGGPARSYEQYF.

There are many counts of this clone. The CDR3 is cut off 3 residues early in the read; its end comes from the germline J gene. The V call is TRBV7-3, the J call TRBJ1-4; 8 bases agree with TRBD1. The CDR3 is 19 amino acids. The J segment lost 4 bases and the V segment lost 1 base, leaving 14 bases of the junction unmatched. CDR1 SGHTA and CDR2 FQGTGA come from the germline V gene. The DNA read from the CDR3 is TGTGCCAGCAGCTTAAGTGGGCAGGGGGCCCCGTCTGGTAATGAAAAA. Translating gives CASSLSGQGAPSGNEK. The full CDR3 reads CASSLSGQGAPSGNEKLFF.

Partial CDR3 DNA: TGTGCCAGCGCCGGCCCCGGGACAGGGGGAGAGACC. Encoded protein: CASAGPGTGGET. In full, the CDR3 reads CASAGPGTGGETQYF. The J gene is TRBJ2-5, the V gene TRBV11-2; 11 nucleotides line up with TRBD1. The CDR3 end is not reached by the read, which stops 3 residues before it; the germline J gene fills it in. CDR3 length: 15 residues. The V gene's germline CDR1 is SGHAT and CDR2 FQNNGV. Trimming cost V 8 bases and J 4 bases; bases outside gene matches: 9.

The table lists this clone with many counts. The read is 3 residues too short to cover the CDR3 end, so that end is filled in from the germline J gene. The rearrangement joins TRBV2 to TRBJ2-3; 9 bases are a match to TRBD2. Germline V gives CDR1 SNHLY, CDR2 FYNNEI. CDR3 length: 16 amino acids. V lost 6 bases and J lost 2; bases outside the gene matches: 9. The covered CDR3 bases are TGTGCCAGCAGGCCCTCTCCTAGCGGGATCACAGATACG. Protein: CASRPSPSGITDT. The entire CDR3 is CASRPSPSGITDTQYF.

Comment on this clone: The read terminates 3 residues before the CDR3 end, so the remaining end is supplied by the germline J gene. The chain is built from TRBV2 and TRBJ1-1, with 8 bases identical to TRBD1. The V gene end was trimmed by 9 bases and the J gene end by 3 bases; junction bases not matched to a gene: 6. Looked up from germline, CDR1 is SNHLY and CDR2 is FYNNEI. This CDR3 comprises 13 residues. The sequenced part of the CDR3 DNA is TGTGCCAGTGCAGGGGGCGAGGACACTGAA. This gives the protein CASAGGEDTE. The entire CDR3 sequence reads CASAGGEDTEAFF. Full variable domain (remainder filled in from reference TRBV2 and TRBJ1-1): EPEVTQTPSHQVTQMGQEVILRCVPISNHLYFYWYRQILGQKVEFLVSFYNNEISEKSEIFDDQFSVERPDGSNFTLKIRSTKLEDSAMYFCASAGGEDTEAFFGQGTRLTVV.

Concerning this clone: The CDR3 end lies 3 residues beyond the end of the read and is filled in from the germline J gene. This chain joins TRBV7-2 and TRBJ1-1; unclear D gene. Looked up from germline, CDR1 is SGHTA and CDR2 is FQGNSA. CDR3 length: 13 residues. The CDR3 region is CASSYTHGLEAFF. The DNA read from the CDR3 is TGTGCCAGCAGCTATACCCACGGACTAGAA.

This clone was recorded at least ten times. The read ends 3 residues before the CDR3 terminus; that terminus is restored from the germline J gene. V usage is TRBV5-1 and J usage is TRBJ1-2; 9 nucleotides match TRBD1. The length of the CDR3 is 13 residues. The V segment lost 3 bases and the J segment 6 bases; nucleotides outside the gene matches: 3. Germline assignment: CDR1 SGHRS and CDR2 YFSETQ. The CDR3: CASSSGQGDGYTF. The part of the CDR3 DNA that was read is TGCGCCAGCAGCTCGGGACAGGGTGATGGC. Using reference TRBV5-1 and TRBJ1-2 for the parts outside the CDR3, the full variable domain is KAGVTQTPRYLIKTRGQQVTLSCSPISGHRSVSWYQQTPGQGLQFLFEYFSETQRNKGNFPGRFSGRQFSNSRSEMNVSTLELGDSALYLCASSSGQGDGYTFGSGTRLTVV.

At least ten counts were recorded for this clone. The read halts 3 residues ahead of the CDR3 end, with the missing end drawn from the germline J gene. The genes are TRBV6-1 and TRBJ2-2, with D perhaps TRBD2 (5 bases). This CDR3 spans 17 amino acids. Per the germline V gene, CDR1 is MNHNS and CDR2 is SASEGT. The sequenced CDR3 bases are TGTGCCAGCAGTGAAGCGCGGGTATCCGGGAAAGGTGAAAAG. Residues: CASSEARVSGKGEK. In full, the CDR3 reads CASSEARVSGKGEKLFF.

This clone has ten or more counts. The DNA ends 3 residues before the CDR3 does, and the rest of the CDR3 is filled in from the germline J gene. The chain couples TRBV5-4 to TRBJ2-3; D remains unclear. Trimming took 0 bases from V and 4 from J, leaving 12 bases between them. The CDR3 extends over 15 amino acids. Per germline, CDR1 SGHNT and CDR2 YYREEE (reference sequence). This chain's CDR3 is CASSLETKGPDTQYF. Incomplete CDR3 DNA: TGTGCCAGCAGCTTGGAAACTAAAGGCCCAGATACG.

Comments on this clone: The CDR3 extends 3 residues past the end of the read, so its final part is completed from the germline J gene. This chain links TRBV7-9 with TRBJ1-5; possibly TRBD1 for D (6 bases). The CDR3 length is 15 residues. Germline V gene lookup returns CDR1 SEHNR and CDR2 FQNEAQ (reference sequence). With 0 bases removed from V and 5 bases from J, the gap between germline ends came to 11 bases. CDR3 protein: CASSLAEDSDQPQHF. The sequenced part of the CDR3 DNA is TGTGCCAGCAGCTTAGCGGAGGACAGCGATCAGCCC.

This clone came up a few times. The read ends 3 residues early relative to the CDR3; the germline J gene fills the gap. This rearrangement joins TRBV30 to TRBJ2-3; D may be TRBD2 (5 bases). Germline V CDR1 and CDR2: GTSNPN, SVGIG (reference sequence). The length of the CDR3 is 14 residues. The sequenced part of the CDR3 DNA is TGTGCCTGGAGCGTACTAGTCAGCGCGAAGACG. This translates into CAWSVLVSAKT. The whole CDR3 protein reads CAWSVLVSAKTQYF.

This clone was recorded at least ten times. The CDR3 end is not reached by the read, which stops 3 residues before it; the germline J gene fills it in. The chain couples TRBV5-1 to TRBJ2-1, with TRBD1 identical over 7 bases. This CDR3 region has 14 residues. V lost 3 bases to trimming and J lost 6 bases; unmatched junction nucleotides: 6. In germline, CDR1 is SGHRS, CDR2 YFSETQ. The sequenced CDR3 bases are TGCGCCAGCAGCTCCGGGACAGAGGGCAATGAG. It codes for CASSSGTEGNE. The whole CDR3 sequence reads CASSSGTEGNEQFF.

This clone was seen ten or more times. The CDR3 end lies 3 residues beyond the end of the read and is filled in from the germline J gene. The rearrangement uses TRBV5-1 and TRBJ2-1; 7 bases line up with TRBD2. This CDR3 has 13 amino acids. Germline CDR1 and CDR2: SGHRS and YFSETQ. V was clipped by 5 bases and J by 5 bases; unmatched bases: 4. CDR3 loop: CASRSTSNNEQFF. Partial CDR3 DNA: TGCGCCAGCAGGTCGACTAGCAACAATGAG.

As concerns this clone: The CDR3 end is not reached by the read, which stops 3 residues before it; the germline J gene fills it in. V and J are TRBV18 and TRBJ1-6; D not resolved. There are 14 residues in the CDR3. Germline V gives CDR1 KGHSH, CDR2 LQKENI. Between the trimmed V and J ends, which lost 2 bases and 5 bases, there was a span of 7 bases. The DNA read from the CDR3 is TGTGCCAGCTCACCAGGGCAGGATAATTCACCC. Residues: CASSPGQDNSP. The CDR3 reads in full as CASSPGQDNSPLHF.

This clone appeared many times. The read halts 3 residues ahead of the CDR3 end, with the missing end drawn from the germline J gene. The gene calls are TRBV7-2 and TRBJ2-1; 10 nucleotides align to TRBD2. There are 15 residues in the CDR3. The germline V gene has CDR1 SGHTA and CDR2 FQGNSA. V lost 5 bases to trimming and J lost 8 bases; unmatched junction nucleotides: 9. The CDR3 is CASSMTSGFFDEQFF. Incomplete CDR3 DNA: TGTGCCAGCAGCATGACTAGCGGGTTTTTCGATGAG.

This clone came up many times. The read gets to within 3 residues of the CDR3 end, and the germline J gene fills in the rest. V usage is TRBV29-1 and J usage is TRBJ2-7, with TRBD1 matching 9 bases. Germline trimming cut 4 bases from V and 6 bases from J; bases unmatched to any gene: 13. Per the germline V gene, CDR1 is SQVTM and CDR2 is ANQGSEA. The CDR3 runs 15 residues. The covered CDR3 bases are TGCAGCGTTGCAGGCTTCGGGACAGGGTCTGTCGAG. Its translation is CSVAGFGTGSVE. The complete CDR3 sequence is CSVAGFGTGSVEQYF.

This clone showed up many times. The read stops 3 residues short of the end of the CDR3; the missing end is completed from the germline J gene. V and J are TRBV5-6 and TRBJ2-7; 8 bases are a match to TRBD2. V was pared by 6 bases and J by 2 bases, with 7 bases of the junction left unmatched. Germline loops: CDR1 SGHDT, CDR2 YYEEEE. This CDR3 contains 14 residues. The part of the CDR3 DNA that was read is TGTGCCAGCATCCGGGGGGGGGCAACCTACGAG. It is translated as CASIRGGATYE. The full CDR3 protein is CASIRGGATYEQYF.

This clone showed up many times. The read falls 3 residues short of the CDR3 end, and the missing part is taken from the germline J gene. The chain couples TRBV5-1 to TRBJ2-1, with 10 nucleotides matching TRBD2. Germline values: CDR1 SGHRS, CDR2 YFSETQ. This CDR3 is built from 15 residues. V gave up 2 bases and J gave up 6 bases; unmatched junction bases: 5. The covered CDR3 bases are TGCGCCAGCAGCTTAACTAGCGGGATGCCCAATGAG. Amino acids: CASSLTSGMPNE. The entire CDR3 protein is CASSLTSGMPNEQFF.

This clone was seen at least ten times. From the germline J gene comes the end of the CDR3, since the read stops 3 residues before it. The chain has TRBV2 and TRBJ2-1, with D tentatively TRBD1 (5 bases). The germline gives CDR1 SNHLY, CDR2 FYNNEI. The CDR3 runs to 13 residues. V dropped 4 bases and J dropped 9 bases, with 13 bases sitting between them. CDR3 DNA (partial): TGTGCCAGCAGTGCGGATAGGGGCGTTGAG. Amino acids: CASSADRGVE. The full-length CDR3 reads as CASSADRGVEQFF.